This entry is about one T cell receptor (beta chain). Its antigen remains unidentified. The PCR employed 60 Vbeta primers together with 13 Jbeta primers. As processed by the authors: Later work found tens of millions of unique TCR beta chains, with 9 million to 13 million shared. Assay used: immunoSEQ multiplex PCR; TCRdb lists only in-frame clones, some missing. D and trimming were read from the DNA, whereas the V and J calls and clone size are those reported in that table. The table records approximately 90,000 clones, 70% to 80% of them present only once. The sample originates from a study of cytomegalovirus exposure and HLA in healthy donors. Findings and limits, study-wide: Investigators reported 150 to 200 TCR beta chains as tied to cytomegalovirus. With DRB1 most and HLA-C fewest, TCR association rates differed between HLA loci in a later analysis.

V trimming: 3 bases; J trimming: 4 bases; junction bases outside the gene matches: 3. The CDR3 runs to 14 residues. The V gene's germline CDR1 is KGHSH and CDR2 LQKENI. Sequencing was performed on PBMCs. This TCR came from a man aged 25-40 years in good health and CMV-seronegative. V usage is TRBV18 and J usage is TRBJ1-2; 9 bases map to TRBD1. Here the CDR3 reads CASSPRDRAYGYTF. CDR3 DNA sequence: TGTGCCAGCTCACCCAGGGACAGGGCCTATGGCTACACCTTC.